This T cell receptor beta chain emerged from a study of blood T cell repertoires in COVID-19. Only in-frame clones appear in the TCRdb table, and some are missing; sequencing was by immunoSEQ multiplex PCR. Among 110,000 to 150,000 clones, about 76% were seen once, and the ten largest hold about 12%. The V and J ends lost 4 bases and 6 bases respectively, with 10 bases between them. Germline values: CDR1 SGHTA, CDR2 FQGNSA. The CDR3 is 13 amino acids. The sample comprised peripheral blood. The receptor was isolated from an elderly man with acute or convalescent COVID-19. J is TRBJ1-5 and V is TRBV7-2; possibly TRBD1 for D (6 bases). DNA for the CDR3: TGTGCCAGCAGCTGGGACACGGGTCAGCCCCAGCATTTT. As protein: CASSWDTGQPQHF.